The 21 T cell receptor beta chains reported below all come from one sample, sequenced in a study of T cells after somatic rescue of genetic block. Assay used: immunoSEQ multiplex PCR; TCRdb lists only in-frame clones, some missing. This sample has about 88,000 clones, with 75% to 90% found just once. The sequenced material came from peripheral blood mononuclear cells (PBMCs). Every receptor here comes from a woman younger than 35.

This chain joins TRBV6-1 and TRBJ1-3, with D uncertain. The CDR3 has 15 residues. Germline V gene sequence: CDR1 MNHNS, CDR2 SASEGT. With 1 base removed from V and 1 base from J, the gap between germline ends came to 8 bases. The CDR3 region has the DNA TGTGCCAGCAGTGAAGAGGCGGGATCTGGAAACACCATATATTTT. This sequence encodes CASSEEAGSGNTIYF.

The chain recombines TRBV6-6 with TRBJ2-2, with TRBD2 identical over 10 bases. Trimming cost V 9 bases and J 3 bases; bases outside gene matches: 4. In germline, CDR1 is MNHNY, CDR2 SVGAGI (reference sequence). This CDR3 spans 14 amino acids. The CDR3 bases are TGTGCCAGTTTTAGCGGGAGGCACACCGGGGAGCTGTTTTTT. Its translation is CASFSGRHTGELFF.

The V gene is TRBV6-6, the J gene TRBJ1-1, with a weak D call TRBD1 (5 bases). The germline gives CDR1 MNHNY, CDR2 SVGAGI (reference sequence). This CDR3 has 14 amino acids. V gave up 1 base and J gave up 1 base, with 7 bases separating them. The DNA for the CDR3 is TGTGCCAGCAGTTACTTGCAGGGGAACACTGAAGCTTTCTTT. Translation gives CASSYLQGNTEAFF.

As DNA, the CDR3 is TGTGCCAGCAGCCCAAGGATACCCCCGGGAGAAGATTACGAGCAGTACTTC. It specifies CASSPRIPPGEDYEQYF. The J gene is TRBJ2-7, the V gene TRBV9, with D possibly being TRBD2 (6 bases). There are 17 residues in the CDR3. The V end lost 4 bases, the J end lost 4 bases, and 24 bases lay between the germline ends. CDR1 and CDR2 (germline): SGDLS, YYNGEE.

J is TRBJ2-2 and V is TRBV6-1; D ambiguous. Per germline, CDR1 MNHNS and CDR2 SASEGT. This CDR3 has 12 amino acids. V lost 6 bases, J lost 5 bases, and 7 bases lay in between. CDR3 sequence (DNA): TGTGCCAGCAGCACAGTTACCGGGGAGCTGTTTTTT. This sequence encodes CASSTVTGELFF.

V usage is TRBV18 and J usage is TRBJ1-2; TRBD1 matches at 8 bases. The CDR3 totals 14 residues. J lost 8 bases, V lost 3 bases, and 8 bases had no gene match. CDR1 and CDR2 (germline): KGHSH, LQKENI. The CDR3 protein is CASSPGQGPYGYTF. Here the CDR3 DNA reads TGTGCCAGCTCACCCGGACAGGGTCCTTACGGCTACACCTTC.

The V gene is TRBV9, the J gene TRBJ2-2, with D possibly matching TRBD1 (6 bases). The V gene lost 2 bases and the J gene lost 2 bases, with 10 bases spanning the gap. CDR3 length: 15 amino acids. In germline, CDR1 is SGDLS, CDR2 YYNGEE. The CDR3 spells CASSVQGHNTGELFF. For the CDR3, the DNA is TGTGCCAGCAGCGTTCAGGGACATAACACCGGGGAGCTGTTTTTT.

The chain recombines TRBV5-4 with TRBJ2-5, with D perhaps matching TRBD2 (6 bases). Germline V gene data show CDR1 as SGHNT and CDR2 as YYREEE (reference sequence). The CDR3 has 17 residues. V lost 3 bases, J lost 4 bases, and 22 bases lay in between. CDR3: CASSSPLSGRRGETQYF. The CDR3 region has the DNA TGTGCCAGCAGCTCCCCATTGTCTGGGCGGAGGGGAGAGACCCAGTACTTC. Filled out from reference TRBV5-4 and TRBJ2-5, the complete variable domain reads ETGVTQSPTHLIKTRGQQVTLRCSSQSGHNTVSWYQQALGQGPQFIFQYYREEENGRGNFPPRFSGLQFPNYSSELNVNALELDDSALYLCASSSPLSGRRGETQYFGPGTRLLVL.

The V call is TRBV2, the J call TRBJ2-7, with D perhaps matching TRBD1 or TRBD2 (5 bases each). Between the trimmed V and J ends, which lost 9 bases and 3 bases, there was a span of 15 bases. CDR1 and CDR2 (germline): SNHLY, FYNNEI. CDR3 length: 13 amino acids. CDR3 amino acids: CASTRDGFYEQYF. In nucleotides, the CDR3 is TGTGCCAGTACCCGGGACGGATTCTACGAGCAGTACTTC.

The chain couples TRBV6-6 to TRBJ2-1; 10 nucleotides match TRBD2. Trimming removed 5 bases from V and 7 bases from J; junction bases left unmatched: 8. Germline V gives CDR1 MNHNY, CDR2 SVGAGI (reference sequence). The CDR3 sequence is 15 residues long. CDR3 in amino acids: CASSQSGGDQNEQFF. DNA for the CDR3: TGTGCCAGCAGTCAAAGCGGGGGGGACCAGAATGAGCAGTTCTTC.

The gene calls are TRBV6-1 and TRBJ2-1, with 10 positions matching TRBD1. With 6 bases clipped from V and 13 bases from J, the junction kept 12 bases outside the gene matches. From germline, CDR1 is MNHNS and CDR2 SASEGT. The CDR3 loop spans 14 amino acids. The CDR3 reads CASRRQGAPLRQFF. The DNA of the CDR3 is TGTGCCAGCAGACGACAGGGGGCGCCGCTTAGACAGTTCTTC.

The CDR3 sequence is CASRPKTGDNYGYTF. The CDR3 DNA reads TGTGCCAGCAGGCCCAAGACAGGGGACAACTATGGCTACACCTTC. The gene calls are TRBV6-4 and TRBJ1-2; TRBD1 matches at 8 bases. CDR3 length equals 15 residues. From germline, CDR1 is MRHNA and CDR2 SNTAGT. After removal of 6 bases from V and 2 bases from J, the junction contained 8 bases not matched to a gene.

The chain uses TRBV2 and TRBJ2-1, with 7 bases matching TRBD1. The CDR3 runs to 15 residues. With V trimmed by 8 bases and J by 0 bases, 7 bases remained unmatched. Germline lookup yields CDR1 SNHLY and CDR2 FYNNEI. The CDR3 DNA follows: TGTGCCAGCTCGGACAGGAGGAGCTCCTACAATGAGCAGTTCTTC. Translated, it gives CASSDRRSSYNEQFF.

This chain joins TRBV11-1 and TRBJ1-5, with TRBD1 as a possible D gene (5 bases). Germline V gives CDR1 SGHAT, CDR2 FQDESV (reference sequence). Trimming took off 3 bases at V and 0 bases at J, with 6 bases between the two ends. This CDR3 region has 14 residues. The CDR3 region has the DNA TGTGCCAGCAGCTTCGACAGTAGCAATCAGCCCCAGCATTTT. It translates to CASSFDSSNQPQHF.

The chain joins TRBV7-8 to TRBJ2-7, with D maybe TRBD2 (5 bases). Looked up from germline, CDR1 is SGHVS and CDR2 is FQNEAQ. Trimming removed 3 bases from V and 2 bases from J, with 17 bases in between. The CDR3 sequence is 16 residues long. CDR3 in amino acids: CASSFFGIITAYEQYF. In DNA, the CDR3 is TGTGCCAGCAGCTTTTTCGGGATTATAACAGCCTACGAGCAGTACTTC.

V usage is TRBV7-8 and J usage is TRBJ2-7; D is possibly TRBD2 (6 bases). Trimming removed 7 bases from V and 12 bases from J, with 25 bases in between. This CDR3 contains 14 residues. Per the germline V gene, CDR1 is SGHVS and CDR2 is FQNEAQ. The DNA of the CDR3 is TGTGCCAGCACCTCCGCCGGGACTTCAAGACGCGTGTACTTC. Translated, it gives CASTSAGTSRRVYF.

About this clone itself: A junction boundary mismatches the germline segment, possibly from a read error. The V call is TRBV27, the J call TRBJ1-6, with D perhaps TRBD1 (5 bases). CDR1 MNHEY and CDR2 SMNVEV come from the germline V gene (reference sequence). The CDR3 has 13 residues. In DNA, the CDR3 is TGTGCCAGCACCTGGGGGTATAATTCACCCCTCCATTTT. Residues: CASTWGYNSPLHF.

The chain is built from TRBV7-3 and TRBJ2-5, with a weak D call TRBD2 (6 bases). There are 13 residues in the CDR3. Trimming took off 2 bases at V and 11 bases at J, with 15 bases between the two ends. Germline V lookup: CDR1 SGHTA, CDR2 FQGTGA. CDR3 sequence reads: CASSLGGPGEQYF. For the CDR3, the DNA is TGTGCCAGCAGCTTAGGCGGCCCGGGGGAGCAGTACTTC.

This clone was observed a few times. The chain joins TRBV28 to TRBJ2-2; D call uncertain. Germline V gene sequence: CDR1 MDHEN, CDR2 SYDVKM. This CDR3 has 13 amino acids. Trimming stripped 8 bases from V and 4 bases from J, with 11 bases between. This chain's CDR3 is CASRWGITGELFF. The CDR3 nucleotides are TGTGCCAGCCGGTGGGGAATCACCGGGGAGCTGTTTTTT.

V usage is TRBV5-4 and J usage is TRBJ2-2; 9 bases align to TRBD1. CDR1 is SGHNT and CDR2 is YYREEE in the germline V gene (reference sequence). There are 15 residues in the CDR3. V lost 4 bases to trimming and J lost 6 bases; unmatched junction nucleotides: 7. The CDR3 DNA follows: TGTGCCAGCAGCGTCGGACAGGGGCAAGCCGGGGAGCTGTTTTTT. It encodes CASSVGQGQAGELFF.

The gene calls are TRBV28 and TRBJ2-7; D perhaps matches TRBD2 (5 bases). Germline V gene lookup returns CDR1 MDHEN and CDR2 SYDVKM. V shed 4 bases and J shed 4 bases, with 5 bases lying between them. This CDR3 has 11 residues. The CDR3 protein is CASSSGYEQYF. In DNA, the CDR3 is TGTGCCAGCAGTTCGGGGTACGAGCAGTACTTC.